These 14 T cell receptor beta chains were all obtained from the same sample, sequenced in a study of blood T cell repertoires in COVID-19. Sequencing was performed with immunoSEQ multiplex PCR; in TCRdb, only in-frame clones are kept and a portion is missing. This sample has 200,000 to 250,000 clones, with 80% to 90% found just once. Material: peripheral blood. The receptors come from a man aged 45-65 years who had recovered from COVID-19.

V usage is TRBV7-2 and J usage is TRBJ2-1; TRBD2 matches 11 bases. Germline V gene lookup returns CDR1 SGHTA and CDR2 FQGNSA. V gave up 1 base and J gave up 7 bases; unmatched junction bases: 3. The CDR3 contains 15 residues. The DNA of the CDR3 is TGTGCCAGCAGCTTAGGACTAGCGGGAATAAATGAGCAGTTCTTC. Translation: CASSLGLAGINEQFF.

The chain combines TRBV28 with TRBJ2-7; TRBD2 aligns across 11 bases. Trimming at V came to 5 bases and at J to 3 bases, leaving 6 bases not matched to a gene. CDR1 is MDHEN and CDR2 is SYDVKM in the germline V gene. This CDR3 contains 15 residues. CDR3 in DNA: TGTGCCAGCAGTCCCCGAACTAGCGGGAGCTACGAGCAGTACTTC. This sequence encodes CASSPRTSGSYEQYF.

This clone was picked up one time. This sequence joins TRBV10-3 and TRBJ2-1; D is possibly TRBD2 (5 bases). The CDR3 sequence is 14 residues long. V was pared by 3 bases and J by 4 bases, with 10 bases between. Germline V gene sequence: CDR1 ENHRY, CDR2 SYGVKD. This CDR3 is CAISDPSGYNEQFF. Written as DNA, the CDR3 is TGTGCCATCAGTGATCCTTCGGGGTACAATGAGCAGTTCTTC.

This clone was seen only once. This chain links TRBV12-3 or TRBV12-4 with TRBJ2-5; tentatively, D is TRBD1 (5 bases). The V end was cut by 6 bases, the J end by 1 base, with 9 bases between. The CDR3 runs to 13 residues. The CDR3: CASRTAIQETQYF. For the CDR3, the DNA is TGTGCCAGCAGGACAGCCATCCAAGAGACCCAGTACTTC.

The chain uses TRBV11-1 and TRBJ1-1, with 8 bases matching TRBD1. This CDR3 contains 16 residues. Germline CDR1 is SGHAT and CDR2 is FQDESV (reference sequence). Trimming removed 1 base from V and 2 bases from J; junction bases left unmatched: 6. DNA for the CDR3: TGTGCCAGCAGCTTAGATTGGACAGGGATCAACACTGAAGCTTTCTTT. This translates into CASSLDWTGINTEAFF.

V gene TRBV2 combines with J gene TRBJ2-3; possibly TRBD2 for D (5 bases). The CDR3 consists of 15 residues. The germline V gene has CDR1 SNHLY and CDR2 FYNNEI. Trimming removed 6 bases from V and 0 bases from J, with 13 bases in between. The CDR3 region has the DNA TGTGCCAGCAGCCCGGTACTAGGGAGCACAGATACGCAGTATTTT. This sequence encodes CASSPVLGSTDTQYF.

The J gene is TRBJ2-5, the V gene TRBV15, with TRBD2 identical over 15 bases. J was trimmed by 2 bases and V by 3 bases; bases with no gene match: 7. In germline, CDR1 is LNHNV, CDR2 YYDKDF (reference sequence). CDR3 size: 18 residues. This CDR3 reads CATSRRGLAGGLQETQYF. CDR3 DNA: TGTGCCACCAGCAGGAGGGGACTAGCGGGAGGATTACAAGAGACCCAGTACTTC. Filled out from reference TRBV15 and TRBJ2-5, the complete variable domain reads DAMVIQNPRYQVTQFGKPVTLSCSQTLNHNVMYWYQQKSSQAPKLLFHYYDKDFNNEADTPDNFQSRRPNTSFCFLDIRSPGLGDTAMYLCATSRRGLAGGLQETQYFGPGTRLLVL.

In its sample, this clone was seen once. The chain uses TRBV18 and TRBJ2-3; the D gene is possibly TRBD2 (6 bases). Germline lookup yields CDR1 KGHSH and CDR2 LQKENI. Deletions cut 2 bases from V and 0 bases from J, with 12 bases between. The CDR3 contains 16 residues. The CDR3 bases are TGTGCCAGCTCACCAGTGGCGGGAACAAGCACAGATACGCAGTATTTT. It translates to CASSPVAGTSTDTQYF.

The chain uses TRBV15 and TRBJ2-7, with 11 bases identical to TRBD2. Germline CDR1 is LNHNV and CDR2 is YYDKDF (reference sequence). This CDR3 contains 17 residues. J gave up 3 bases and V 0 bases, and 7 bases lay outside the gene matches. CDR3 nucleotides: TGTGCCACCAGCAGAGATCTTGGGGGACTAGCGGTCTACGAGCAGTACTTC. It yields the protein CATSRDLGGLAVYEQYF.

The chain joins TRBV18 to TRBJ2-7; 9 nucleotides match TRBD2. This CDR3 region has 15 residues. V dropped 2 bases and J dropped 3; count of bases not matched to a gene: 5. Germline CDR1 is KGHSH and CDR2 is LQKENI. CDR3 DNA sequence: TGTGCCAGCTCACCATCTAGCGGGATGCTCTACGAGCAGTACTTC. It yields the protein CASSPSSGMLYEQYF.

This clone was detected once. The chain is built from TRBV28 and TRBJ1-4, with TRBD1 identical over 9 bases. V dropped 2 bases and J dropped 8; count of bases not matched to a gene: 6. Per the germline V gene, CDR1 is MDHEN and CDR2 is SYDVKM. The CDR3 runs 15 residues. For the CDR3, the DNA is TGTGCCAGCAGTTTACCCGACAGGGGGAGGGAAAAACTGTTTTTT. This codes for CASSLPDRGREKLFF.

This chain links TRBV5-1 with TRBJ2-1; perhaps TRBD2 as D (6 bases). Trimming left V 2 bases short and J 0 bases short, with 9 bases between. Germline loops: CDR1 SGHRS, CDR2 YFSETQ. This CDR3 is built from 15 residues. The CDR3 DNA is TGCGCCAGCAGCTTTAGCGGAACCTCCTACAATGAGCAGTTCTTC. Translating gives CASSFSGTSYNEQFF.

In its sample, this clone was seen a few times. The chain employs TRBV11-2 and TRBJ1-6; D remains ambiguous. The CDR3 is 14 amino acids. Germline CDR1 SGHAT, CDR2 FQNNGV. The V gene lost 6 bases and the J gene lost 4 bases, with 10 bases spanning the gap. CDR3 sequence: CASRRGPYNSPLHF. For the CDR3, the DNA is TGTGCCAGCAGGCGGGGTCCTTATAATTCACCCCTCCACTTT.

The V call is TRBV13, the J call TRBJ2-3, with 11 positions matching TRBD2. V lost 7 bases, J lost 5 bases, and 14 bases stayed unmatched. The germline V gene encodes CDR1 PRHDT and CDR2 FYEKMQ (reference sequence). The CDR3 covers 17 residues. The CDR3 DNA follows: TGTGCCAGCAACCATCCCCGAACTAGCGGGAGCGGAGATACGCAGTATTTT. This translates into CASNHPRTSGSGDTQYF.